These 3 T cell receptor beta chains originate from one sample sequenced in a study of Siglec-9 on CD8 T cells in melanoma. Profiling relied on immunoSEQ multiplex PCR, and the TCRdb table lists in-frame clones only, not all of them. Of approximately 35,000 clones in the sample, about four fifths were seen once. The material sequenced was Siglec-9- CD8+ T cells sorted from blood. These receptors were obtained from a human donor in good health.

This chain joins TRBV4-1 and TRBJ2-1, with no clear D. Germline CDR1 MGHRA, CDR2 YSYEKL. Trimming took 4 bases from V and 6 from J, leaving 10 bases between them. The CDR3 spans 13 residues. CDR3 bases: TGCGCCAGCAGCCCAACCCGTTTCAATGAGCAGTTCTTC. Protein product: CASSPTRFNEQFF.

CDR3 DNA sequence: TGTGCCAGCAGTGACTTCCTAGCGGGATCCTACGAGCAGTACTTC. Translation gives CASSDFLAGSYEQYF. The gene calls are TRBV25-1 and TRBJ2-7; 9 bases are shared with TRBD2. In germline, CDR1 is MGHDK, CDR2 SYGVNS. The CDR3 is 15 residues long. V lost 3 bases and J lost 1; bases outside the gene matches: 4.

V gene TRBV25-1 combines with J gene TRBJ2-5; the D gene could be TRBD1 or TRBD2 (6 bases each). Germline-derived CDR1 and CDR2 are MGHDK and SYGVNS. This CDR3 contains 14 residues. The V end was cut by 1 base, the J end by 3 bases, with 9 bases between. The CDR3 here is CASSEWGAEETQYF. CDR3 nucleotide sequence: TGTGCCAGCAGTGAATGGGGGGCGGAAGAGACCCAGTACTTC.